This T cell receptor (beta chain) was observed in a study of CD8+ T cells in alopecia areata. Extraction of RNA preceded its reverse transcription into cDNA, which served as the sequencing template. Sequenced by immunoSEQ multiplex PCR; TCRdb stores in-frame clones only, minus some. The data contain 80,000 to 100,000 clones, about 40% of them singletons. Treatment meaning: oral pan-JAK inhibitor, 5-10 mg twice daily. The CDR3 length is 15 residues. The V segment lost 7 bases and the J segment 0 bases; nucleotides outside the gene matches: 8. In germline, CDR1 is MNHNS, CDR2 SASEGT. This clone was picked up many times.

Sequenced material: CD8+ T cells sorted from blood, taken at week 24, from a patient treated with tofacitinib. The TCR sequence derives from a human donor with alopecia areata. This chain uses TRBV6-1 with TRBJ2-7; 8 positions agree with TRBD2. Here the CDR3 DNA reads TGTGCCAGCAACGAAGCGGGAGCCTCCTCCTACGAGCAGTACTTC. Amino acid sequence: CASNEAGASSYEQYF.